The rows below give T cell receptor beta chains drawn from one sample of a study of blood T cell repertoires in COVID-19. This table comes from immunoSEQ multiplex PCR, and its TCRdb copy is limited to in-frame clones, with some not included. The sample lists 300,000 to 350,000 clones, nearly 90% occurring once. The sample was PBMCs or T cells enriched from blood (not recorded which). Receptors were obtained from a woman aged 25 to 45 who had recovered from COVID-19. The CDR3 runs from the conserved cysteine through the conserved F or W. A D gene is named only where the DNA matches it firmly.

D: TRBD2; V: TRBV6-6; CDR3: CASSLERLAGGPLKQHEQFF
D: NA; V: TRBV6-5; CDR3: CASSYTPYRSSYEQYF
D: NA; V: TRBV5-4; CDR3: CASSKGLPYEQYF
D: NA; V: TRBV10-2; CDR3: CASSDEGTPNQPQHF
D: NA; V: TRBV19; CDR3: CASSEQGRVDNEQFF
D: NA; V: TRBV6-5; CDR3: CASSYSGVYGYTF
D: NA; V: TRBV19; CDR3: CASSITGNGYTF
D: TRBD1; V: TRBV10-3; CDR3: CAITQGQNYGYTF
D: NA; V: TRBV18; CDR3: CASSQGLISSGNTIYF
D: NA; V: TRBV27; CDR3: CASSSIGTSGSYEQYF